This T cell receptor beta chain was recovered during a study of shared clonotypes between healthy human individuals. Across the whole study: The donors, two women and a few men, were aged 18 to 49. The study's findings and limits: Across a handful of donors, naive CD4 shared about 5%, naive CD8 more than 3%, memory CD4 roughly 2.5%, memory CD8 approximately 0.4%.

Execution of the assay was at deep level. Generated by immunoSEQ multiplex PCR, the TCRdb table keeps only in-frame clones and is missing some. Found here are approximately 320,000 clones, around 86% of them singletons; the top ten hold about a sixth. The CDR3 runs to 12 residues. From germline, CDR1 is MNHEY and CDR2 SVGAGI. Trimming took off 8 bases at V and 6 bases at J, with 14 bases between the two ends. Adult Caucasians living in Nashville, Tennessee made up all of the donors. As regards this clone: Its target is not known.

The chain links TRBV6-5 to TRBJ2-7; unclear D gene. This sequence was found in a man aged 18-30 years in good health. Source material: memory CD8+ T cells sorted from blood. Subset indicated: CD45RO+ cells pooled with CCR7-negative TemRA cells. The DNA for the CDR3 is TGTGCCAGCGGTCCCCCTGGGTTCGAGCAGTACTTC. This translates into CASGPPGFEQYF.